This T cell receptor (beta chain) comes out of a study of shared clonotypes between healthy human individuals. Study results and caveats: Among donors, sharing of clonotypes was expected to be affected by sequencing depth.

Germline V CDR1 and CDR2: PRHDT, FYEKMQ (reference sequence). Trimming shortened V by 3 bases and J by 2 bases, and 11 bases separated the two germline ends. The CDR3 covers 14 residues. It was across several immunoSEQ plates that each subset's genomic DNA was evenly split. Only in-frame clones appear in the TCRdb table, and some are missing; sequencing was by immunoSEQ multiplex PCR. The sample consists of about 500,000 clones, 60% to 80% of them appearing once. For this clone: Its antigen remains unknown.

The clonotype comes from a woman in her forties in good health. Some clones in this sample may be carry-over from other donors' samples. This sequence joins TRBV13 and TRBJ2-7; D is possibly TRBD1 (6 bases). Sequenced material: PBMCs. The CDR3 here is CASSFSAGAYEQYF. CDR3 nucleotides: TGTGCCAGCAGCTTCTCGGCAGGGGCCTACGAGCAGTACTTC. The full variable domain, completed using reference TRBV13 and TRBJ2-7, is AAGVIQSPRHLIKEKRETATLKCYPIPRHDTVYWYQQGPGQDPQFLISFYEKMQSDKGSIPDRFSAQQFSDYHSELNMSSLELGDSALYFCASSFSAGAYEQYFGPGTRLTVT.